Listed below are T cell receptor beta chains from one sample, sequenced in a study of shared clonotypes between healthy human individuals. Libraries were prepared by immunoSEQ multiplex PCR; TCRdb keeps only in-frame clonotypes and omits some of them. The data contain about 1.1 million clones, about four fifths of them singletons. Material: memory CD4+ T cells from PBMCs. These receptors were collected from a young man in good health. Some clones in this sample may be carry-over from other donors' samples. Each CDR3 is given with its conserved first and last residue. The order of the fields is J gene, V gene, clone size, D gene, CDR3 protein, CDR3 DNA. D genes are given only for firm matches. Clone size is shown for a subset of rows, as once, few, many or a class of expanded clone.

TRBJ1-5,TRBV6-5,few,.,CASSYSSDSLNQPQHF,TGTGCCAGCAGTTACTCTTCGGACAGCCTAAATCAGCCCCAGCATTTT
TRBJ2-7,TRBV14,.,.,CASSQFGFYYEQYF,TGTGCCAGCAGCCAGTTCGGCTTCTACTACGAGCAGTACTTC
TRBJ2-7,TRBV10-3,.,TRBD2,CATGRLAGVEQYF,TGTGCCACCGGTCGGCTAGCGGGAGTCGAGCAGTACTTC
TRBJ2-1,TRBV27,.,TRBD2,CASSFVGGSFYNEQFF,TGTGCCAGCAGTTTCGTGGGCGGGAGTTTCTACAATGAGCAGTTCTTC
TRBJ1-4,TRBV7-2,.,.,CASSLAGTRAEKLFF,TGTGCCAGCAGCTTAGCCGGGACCCGAGCTGAAAAACTGTTTTTT
TRBJ1-4,TRBV18,.,TRBD1,CASSPNTGTGNEKLFF,TGTGCCAGCTCACCCAACACCGGGACAGGGAACGAAAAACTGTTTTTT
TRBJ2-3,TRBV5-1,.,.,CASSFSAGTDTQYF,TGCGCCAGCAGCTTCTCGGCAGGGACAGATACGCAGTATTTT
TRBJ2-2,TRBV10-3,.,.,CAISEISGELFF,TGTGCCATCAGTGAGATATCCGGGGAGCTGTTTTTT
TRBJ1-5,TRBV28,.,.,CASSLIRGARGQPQHF,TGTGCCAGCAGTTTAATAAGAGGGGCCCGGGGTCAGCCCCAGCATTTT
TRBJ2-7,TRBV10-3,.,.,CAIGAENRDEQYF,TGTGCCATCGGAGCCGAAAATAGGGACGAGCAGTACTTC
TRBJ2-4,TRBV7-9,.,TRBD1,CASSPPGQGAYIQYF,TGTGCCAGCAGCCCCCCGGGGCAGGGGGCGTACATTCAGTACTTC
TRBJ2-7,TRBV28,.,.,CASRRPQGSYEQYF,TGTGCCAGCAGGCGACCACAGGGCTCCTACGAGCAGTACTTC
TRBJ2-1,TRBV19,.,TRBD2,CASSIRGRASANEQFF,TGTGCCAGTAGTATCCGCGGGAGGGCCTCGGCCAATGAGCAGTTCTTC
TRBJ2-5,TRBV5-1,.,TRBD1,CASSTGTGSGETQYF,TGCGCCAGCAGCACGGGGACAGGGTCCGGGGAGACCCAGTACTTC
TRBJ1-2,TRBV28,few,.,CAGQGGTSRGYGYTF,TGTGCCGGTCAAGGGGGGACATCAAGAGGTTATGGCTACACCTTC
TRBJ1-1,TRBV7-9,.,.,CASSLVMGGLNTEAFF,TGTGCCAGCAGCTTAGTTATGGGGGGCTTGAACACTGAAGCTTTCTTT
TRBJ2-1,TRBV5-1,.,.,CASSHRVAGLASNEQFF,TGCGCCAGCAGCCACCGAGTTGCGGGACTGGCCAGCAATGAGCAGTTCTTC
TRBJ2-2,TRBV6-1,.,.,CASSSLTGELFF,TGTGCCAGCAGTTCCTTGACCGGGGAGCTGTTTTTT
TRBJ2-7,TRBV7-2,.,.,CASNTPGISYEQYF,TGTGCCAGCAACACACCCGGGATTTCCTACGAGCAGTACTTC
TRBJ2-5,TRBV5-1,.,.,CASSPHGPQETQYF,TGCGCCAGCAGCCCCCACGGGCCCCAAGAGACCCAGTACTTC
TRBJ1-4,TRBV2,.,.,CASRTDVPNEKLFF,TGTGCCAGCAGGACGGACGTACCTAATGAAAAACTGTTTTTT
TRBJ1-2,TRBV27,.,.,CASSLQGFGYGYTF,TGTGCCAGCAGTTTACAGGGGTTTGGGTATGGCTACACCTTC
TRBJ2-3,TRBV6-1,few,TRBD2,CASSGRGWAGVIPDTQYF,TGTGCCAGCAGTGGAAGAGGGTGGGCGGGAGTTATCCCAGATACGCAGTATTTT
TRBJ2-7,TRBV2,.,.,CASRKEGGRRGEQYF,TGTGCCAGCCGAAAAGAAGGAGGGAGAAGAGGAGAGCAGTACTTC
TRBJ2-7,TRBV5-1,.,.,CASSLAGAEQYF,TGCGCCAGCAGCTTGGCAGGGGCCGAGCAGTACTTC
TRBJ1-2,TRBV7-8,.,.,CASSLGGGGYTF,TGTGCCAGCAGCTTAGGGGGAGGAGGCTACACCTTC
TRBJ2-3,TRBV5-6,.,TRBD1,CASSTTGVDTQYF,TGTGCCAGCAGCACTACAGGGGTGGATACGCAGTATTTT
TRBJ2-5,TRBV5-1,.,TRBD1,CASSLQGDQETQYF,TGCGCCAGCAGCTTACAGGGGGACCAAGAGACCCAGTACTTC
TRBJ2-2,TRBV5-1,.,.,CASSLREGDTGELFF,TGCGCCAGCAGCTTGAGGGAGGGGGACACCGGGGAGCTGTTTTTT
TRBJ2-1,TRBV18,.,TRBD2,CASSPLAGVYNEQFF,TGTGCCAGCTCACCTTTAGCGGGAGTCTACAATGAGCAGTTCTTC
TRBJ2-3,TRBV5-6,.,.,CASSPGLRSDTQYF,TGTGCCAGCAGCCCCGGTTTGAGGTCAGATACGCAGTATTTT
TRBJ1-4,TRBV5-1,.,.,CASSSTQPLLEKLFF,TGCGCCAGCAGTTCCACTCAACCGCTACTTGAAAAACTGTTTTTT
TRBJ1-1,TRBV6-5,.,.,CASRQRGYTEAFF,TGTGCCAGCAGACAAAGAGGGTACACTGAAGCTTTCTTT
TRBJ2-6,TRBV9,.,.,CASSGGRDPYSGANVLTF,TGTGCCAGCAGCGGGGGCAGGGATCCCTACTCTGGGGCCAACGTCCTGACTTTC
TRBJ1-1,TRBV2,few,.,CASNQLMNTEAFF,TGTGCCAGCAATCAGCTAATGAACACTGAAGCTTTCTTT
TRBJ2-7,TRBV6-1,.,TRBD2,CASSEPGLAFYEQYF,TGTGCCAGCAGTGAACCTGGACTAGCTTTCTACGAGCAGTACTTC
TRBJ2-2,TRBV6-5,.,TRBD2,CASSYLAGGPKEPFF,TGTGCCAGCAGTTATCTAGCGGGAGGGCCTAAGGAGCCGTTTTTT
TRBJ1-2,TRBV5-8,.,TRBD1,CASSTGTGNGYTF,TGTGCCAGCAGCACCGGGACAGGGAATGGCTACACCTTC
TRBJ2-3,TRBV11-2,.,.,CVSSLASRTSSTDTQYF,TGTGTCAGCAGCTTAGCGAGTAGGACATCTAGCACAGATACGCAGTATTTT
TRBJ1-5,TRBV7-3,.,.,CASSLARTALGQPQHF,TGTGCCAGCAGCTTAGCCAGGACCGCTCTCGGTCAGCCCCAGCATTTT
TRBJ2-2,TRBV2,once,TRBD1,CASGGQSASGELFF,TGTGCCAGCGGGGGACAGTCGGCTTCCGGGGAGCTGTTTTTT
TRBJ1-2,TRBV7-9,.,.,CASSLGSPGGNYGYTF,TGTGCCAGCAGCTTAGGATCCCCCGGGGGCAACTATGGCTACACCTTC
TRBJ2-5,TRBV9,.,.,CASSVDPGETQYF,TGTGCCAGCAGCGTAGACCCCGGGGAGACCCAGTACTTC
TRBJ1-5,TRBV28,.,.,CASTTLPAGNQPQHF,TGTGCCAGCACAACACTCCCGGCTGGCAATCAGCCCCAGCATTTT
TRBJ1-1,TRBV6-1,once,.,CASSVGTAHTEAFF,TGTGCCAGCAGTGTCGGGACGGCGCACACTGAAGCTTTCTTT
TRBJ1-4,TRBV28,.,TRBD1,CASSGGLATNEKLFF,TGTGCCAGCTCAGGGGGATTAGCAACTAATGAAAAACTGTTTTTT
TRBJ1-5,TRBV2,once,.,CASRDGLNQPQHF,TGTGCCAGCAGAGACGGGCTCAATCAGCCCCAGCATTTT
TRBJ2-5,TRBV6-1,.,.,CASSEIGASVQETQYF,TGTGCCAGCAGTGAGATAGGGGCCTCCGTGCAAGAGACCCAGTACTTC
TRBJ2-7,TRBV5-6,.,.,CASRTGRPVGPYEQYF,TGTGCCAGCAGAACCGGCCGGCCCGTAGGGCCCTACGAGCAGTACTTC
TRBJ2-7,TRBV7-3,few,.,CASSRARDGEQYF,TGTGCCAGCAGCCGGGCCAGGGACGGCGAGCAGTACTTC
TRBJ2-3,TRBV19,.,.,CASSRGGRTDTQYF,TGTGCCAGTAGCAGGGGGGGGCGTACAGATACGCAGTATTTT
TRBJ1-2,TRBV7-2,.,TRBD1,CASSLSPGQGLDGYTF,TGTGCCAGCAGCTTAAGTCCGGGACAGGGATTGGATGGCTACACCTTC
TRBJ1-3,TRBV2,.,TRBD1,CASSRQGTVGNTIYF,TGTGCCAGCAGTCGACAGGGGACAGTAGGAAACACCATATATTTT
TRBJ2-3,TRBV9,.,.,CASSVQRGTDTQYF,TGTGCCAGCAGCGTCCAGCGGGGCACAGATACGCAGTATTTT
TRBJ2-5,TRBV5-1,few,TRBD2,CASSLAASGGQETQYF,TGCGCCAGCAGCTTGGCGGCTAGCGGAGGGCAAGAGACCCAGTACTTC
TRBJ1-5,TRBV5-8,.,TRBD1,CASSPRDRGQPQHF,TGTGCCAGCAGCCCCCGGGACAGGGGTCAGCCCCAGCATTTT
TRBJ2-7,TRBV11-2,.,.,CASSPTGGAYEQYF,TGTGCCAGCAGCCCCACGGGCGGTGCCTACGAGCAGTACTTC
TRBJ1-1,TRBV7-3,few,.,CASSLGQMNTEAFF,TGTGCCAGCAGCTTAGGGCAGATGAACACTGAAGCTTTCTTT
TRBJ1-1,TRBV28,.,.,CASDHRVGHTEAFF,TGTGCCAGCGACCACAGGGTGGGGCACACTGAAGCTTTCTTT
TRBJ2-3,TRBV5-1,.,.,CASSLGVSATTDTQYF,TGCGCCAGCAGCTTGGGTGTTAGCGCCACCACAGATACGCAGTATTTT